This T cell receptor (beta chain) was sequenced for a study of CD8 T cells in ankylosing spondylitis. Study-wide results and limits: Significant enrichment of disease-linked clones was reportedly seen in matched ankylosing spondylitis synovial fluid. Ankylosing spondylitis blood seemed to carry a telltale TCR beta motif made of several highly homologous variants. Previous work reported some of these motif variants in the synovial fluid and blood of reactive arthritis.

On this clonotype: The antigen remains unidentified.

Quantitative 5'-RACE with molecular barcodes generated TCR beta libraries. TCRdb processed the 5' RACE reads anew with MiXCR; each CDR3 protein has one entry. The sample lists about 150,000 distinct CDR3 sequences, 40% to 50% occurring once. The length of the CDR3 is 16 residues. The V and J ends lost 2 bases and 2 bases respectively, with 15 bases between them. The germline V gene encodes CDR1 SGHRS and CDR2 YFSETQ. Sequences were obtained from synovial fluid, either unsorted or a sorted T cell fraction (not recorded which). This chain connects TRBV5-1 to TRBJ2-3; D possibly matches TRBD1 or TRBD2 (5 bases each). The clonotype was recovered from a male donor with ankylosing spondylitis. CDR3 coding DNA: TGCGCCAGCAGCTTCCGGGACGGACGCTTCACAGATACGCAGTATTTT. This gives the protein CASSFRDGRFTDTQYF.